This passage covers 19 T cell receptor beta chains from one sample sequenced in a study of blood T cell repertoires in COVID-19. Repertoires were generated with immunoSEQ multiplex PCR, while TCRdb's copy carries only in-frame clones and drops some. The top ten clones hold approximately 10% of a sample with 200,000 to 250,000 clones, roughly 88% of them seen once. Sequenced material: peripheral blood. These receptors were collected from a man aged 50-60 years with active or convalescent COVID-19.

J is TRBJ2-5 and V is TRBV3-1 (or the pseudogene TRBV3-2); 12 bases align to TRBD2. CDR3 length equals 17 residues. J lost 3 bases, V lost 0 bases, and 5 bases had no gene match. CDR1 and CDR2 from the germline V gene are LGHDT and YNNKEL (reference sequence). DNA for the CDR3: TGTGCCAGCAGCCAAGAGTGGGCTAGCGGGGGGGAAGAGACCCAGTACTTC. Translating it yields CASSQEWASGGEETQYF.

The chain uses TRBV9 and TRBJ1-2; D ambiguous. Trimming took 4 bases from V and 6 from J, leaving 13 bases between them. The CDR3 is 13 residues long. Germline-derived CDR1 and CDR2 are SGDLS and YYNGEE. CDR3 in DNA: TGTGCCAGCAGCCCCCCCCGGGGTAATGGCTACACCTTC. Amino acids: CASSPPRGNGYTF.

The count of this clone is one. The J gene is TRBJ1-6, the V gene TRBV7-9; the match to TRBD1 covers 7 bases. With V trimmed by 1 base and J by 10 bases, 7 bases remained unmatched. The CDR3 runs 15 residues. Looked up from germline, CDR1 is SEHNR and CDR2 is FQNEAQ (reference sequence). The CDR3 sequence is CASSLDRGFESPLHF. The CDR3 DNA is TGTGCCAGCAGCTTAGACAGGGGCTTCGAATCACCCCTCCACTTT.

The chain links TRBV2 to TRBJ1-1; no definite D call. The CDR3 runs 13 residues. Trimming removed 5 bases from V and 5 bases from J, with 12 bases in between. CDR1 is SNHLY and CDR2 is FYNNEI in the germline V gene. As DNA, the CDR3 is TGTGCCAGCAGTACGGGGAGTAGGACTGAAGCTTTCTTT. The encoded protein is CASSTGSRTEAFF.

This chain joins TRBV27 and TRBJ2-7, with a tentative D call TRBD1 (5 bases). The CDR3 runs 13 residues. The V and J ends lost 2 bases and 2 bases respectively, with 7 bases between them. The V gene's germline CDR1 is MNHEY and CDR2 SMNVEV (reference sequence). The CDR3 region is CASSLGAPYEQYF. The CDR3 DNA follows: TGTGCCAGCAGTTTAGGGGCCCCCTACGAGCAGTACTTC.

The genes are TRBV11-3 and TRBJ2-1; 8 positions match TRBD2. Germline V gene data show CDR1 as SGHNT and CDR2 as YENEEA. The junction had 1 base not matched to a gene; V was cut back by 1 base and J by 5 bases. The CDR3 sequence is 14 residues long. The CDR3 bases are TGTGCCAGCAGCTTAGCGGGAGGGGACAATGAGCAGTTCTTC. It encodes CASSLAGGDNEQFF.

The rearrangement joins TRBV19 to TRBJ1-5; TRBD1 might be the D (5 bases). V lost 1 base and J lost 2, with 6 bases in between. In germline, CDR1 is LNHDA, CDR2 SQIVND (reference sequence). The CDR3 runs 14 residues. The CDR3 DNA reads as TGTGCCAGTAGTATAGGACAGCGCAATCAGCCCCAGCATTTT. This codes for CASSIGQRNQPQHF.

This chain connects TRBV5-4 to TRBJ1-5, with 10 bases lining up with TRBD1. The CDR3 runs to 14 residues. CDR1 and CDR2 (germline): SGHNT, YYREEE (reference sequence). Trimming took 5 bases from V and 6 from J; bases not matched to a gene: 5. CDR3 protein: CASRTDRGSQPQHF. The CDR3 DNA sequence: TGTGCCAGCAGAACGGACAGGGGGAGTCAGCCCCAGCATTTT.

In the case of this clone: The germline gene is not matched at one end of the junction; a read error may be the cause. The chain couples TRBV6-6 to TRBJ1-4, with a possible D match to TRBD1 (6 bases). The CDR3 consists of 16 residues. CDR1 and CDR2 from the germline V gene are MNHNY and SVGAGI (reference sequence). The CDR3 DNA reads as TGTGCCAGCAGGTACTACATGGGACACCATAATGAAAAACTGTTTTTT. It yields the protein CASRYYMGHHNEKLFF.

The rearrangement uses TRBV4-1 and TRBJ2-2; D gene ambiguous. CDR3 length: 14 amino acids. Per the germline V gene, CDR1 is MGHRA and CDR2 is YSYEKL. V shed 6 bases and J shed 7 bases, with 15 bases lying between them. The CDR3 DNA is TGCGCCAGCAGTAAGGTCGGAAGGAGCGGGGAGCTGTTTTTT. It codes for CASSKVGRSGELFF.

The genes are TRBV3-1 (or the pseudogene TRBV3-2) and TRBJ2-1, with D possibly being TRBD1 (6 bases). Trimming took off 2 bases at V and 4 bases at J, with 9 bases between the two ends. Germline loops: CDR1 LGHDT, CDR2 YNNKEL (reference sequence). The CDR3 is 14 residues long. The CDR3, as DNA: TGTGCCAGCAGCCAAACAGGGTTATACAATGAGCAGTTCTTC. This sequence encodes CASSQTGLYNEQFF.

The chain employs TRBV6-2 or TRBV6-3 and TRBJ1-4; 11 bases agree with TRBD1. Germline CDR1 MNHEY, CDR2 SVGEGT. The J segment lost 5 bases and the V segment lost 0 bases, leaving 11 bases of the junction unmatched. CDR3 size: 19 residues. CDR3 in DNA: TGTGCCAGCAGTTACTCGATTCTGGACAGGGGGCGGAGGAATGAAAAACTGTTTTTT. Translated: CASSYSILDRGRRNEKLFF.

This clone was recorded once. The chain joins TRBV7-2 to TRBJ1-2; D unclear. Between the trimmed V and J ends, which lost 0 bases and 2 bases, there was a span of 7 bases. Germline values: CDR1 SGHTA, CDR2 FQGNSA. CDR3 size: 14 residues. CDR3 protein: CASSLAHSNYGYTF. Here the CDR3 DNA reads TGTGCCAGCAGCTTAGCTCACAGCAACTATGGCTACACCTTC.

This sequence joins TRBV24-1 and TRBJ1-5; 8 positions match TRBD1. The CDR3 extends over 17 amino acids. CDR1 and CDR2 from the germline V gene are KGHDR and SFDVKD. With 4 bases clipped from V and 3 bases from J, the junction kept 10 bases outside the gene matches. The CDR3 nucleotides are TGTGCCACCAGTGACAAAGAGTGGGACAGGCCCAATCAGCCCCAGCATTTT. Protein: CATSDKEWDRPNQPQHF.

V and J are TRBV11-2 and TRBJ2-7; TRBD2 agrees at 8 bases. The CDR3 extends over 15 amino acids. J gave up 6 bases and V 1 base, and 8 bases lay outside the gene matches. Germline-derived CDR1 and CDR2 are SGHAT and FQNNGV. The CDR3 sequence: CASSLGVLAGSEQYF. The CDR3 DNA follows: TGTGCCAGCAGCTTAGGGGTGCTAGCGGGTTCCGAGCAGTACTTC.

This rearrangement joins TRBV5-1 to TRBJ2-1; D call uncertain. Trimming left V 1 base short and J 0 bases short, with 11 bases between. This CDR3 has 16 residues. The germline V gene encodes CDR1 SGHRS and CDR2 YFSETQ. The CDR3 reads CASSLNPDSSYNEQFF. The CDR3 DNA sequence: TGCGCCAGCAGCTTGAATCCCGATAGCTCCTACAATGAGCAGTTCTTC.

V is TRBV6-5 and J is TRBJ2-5; TRBD1 agrees at 7 bases. The V gene's germline CDR1 is MNHEY and CDR2 SVGAGI. CDR3 size: 15 residues. With 4 bases clipped from V and 5 bases from J, the junction kept 10 bases outside the gene matches. The CDR3 sequence is CASSSIDRDGETQYF. CDR3 sequence (DNA): TGTGCCAGCAGTTCGATCGACAGGGACGGGGAGACCCAGTACTTC.

V is TRBV6-6 and J is TRBJ1-4, with 8 bases fitting TRBD1. The CDR3 runs 18 residues. V was clipped by 5 bases and J by 5 bases; unmatched bases: 16. Looked up from germline, CDR1 is MNHNY and CDR2 is SVGAGI (reference sequence). This chain's CDR3 is CASSPRQGSGEENEKLFF. The CDR3, as DNA: TGTGCCAGCAGTCCCAGACAGGGGTCCGGTGAAGAAAATGAAAAACTGTTTTTT.

The sample holds a few counts of this clone. The chain carries TRBV6-5 and TRBJ2-7; 8 bases are a match to TRBD1. Germline CDR1 MNHEY, CDR2 SVGAGI. This CDR3 region has 15 residues. Trimming cost V 5 bases and J 2 bases; bases outside gene matches: 8. The CDR3 loop reads CASSPAGTGTYEQYF. In nucleotides, the CDR3 is TGTGCCAGCAGTCCAGCCGGGACAGGAACCTACGAGCAGTACTTC.